This TCR beta chain appears in the sequencing data of a study of blood T cell repertoires in COVID-19. Study details: Samples representing acute and convalescent COVID-19 were sourced from the United States, Italy and Spain. From T cells, B-cell-depleted T cells, or PBMCs came the material, which was cDNA or gDNA.

Authors' processing steps: Nucleated cell number was recorded as an estimate derived from reference gene primer amplification. Assay: immunoSEQ multiplex PCR; the TCRdb copy retains only in-frame clones and omits some. D and trimming come from the DNA, and the V and J calls and clone size come from that table. Seen here are 200,000 to 300,000 clones, 70% to 90% observed once, and the top ten hold about 2%. The germline V gene encodes CDR1 MNHNS and CDR2 SASEGT. Trimming removed 3 bases from V and 1 base from J; junction bases left unmatched: 4. The CDR3 contains 15 residues. The receptor comes from a man younger than 45 with active or convalescent COVID-19. The V call is TRBV6-1, the J call TRBJ2-3, with 7 bases aligning to TRBD2. Material: peripheral blood. Here the CDR3 DNA reads TGTGCCAGCAGTGATACCGCGGGGGGCACAGATACGCAGTATTTT. Translation gives CASSDTAGGTDTQYF.